Sequencing of this T cell receptor (beta chain) was carried out in a study of early stage breast cancer tumors. Overall study: ER+/PR+/HER2- status applied to about 80% of the 16 invasive breast tumors.

Sequenced by immunoSEQ multiplex PCR; TCRdb stores in-frame clones only, minus some. Of more than 13,000 clones detected, approximately 81% appear once; the ten largest clones hold 7.6%. For this clone: What it binds is unknown.

The study's findings and limits: Most shared enriched TCRB sequences were commonly generated ones.

V shed 7 bases and J shed 4 bases, with 13 bases lying between them. The CDR3 spans 13 residues. Germline V gene data show CDR1 as MNHEY and CDR2 as SMNVEV (reference sequence). The chain combines TRBV27 with TRBJ1-2; a weak D match, TRBD1 (5 bases). The sequence derives from a person in their fifties or sixties with breast cancer. Sequencing was carried out using normal breast tissue next to the tumor. In DNA, the CDR3 is TGTGCCAGCACCGGGGGAGCCGGCTATGGCTACACCTTC. Its protein product is CASTGGAGYGYTF.